The clone carrying this T cell receptor beta chain was found a few times. These data originate in a study of cytomegalovirus exposure and HLA in healthy donors. The protocol was immunoSEQ multiplex PCR, while the TCRdb copy is restricted to in-frame clones and leaves out a portion. The data hold more than 150,000 clones, with 65% to 85% observed a single time. This CDR3 region has 15 residues. V trimming: 6 bases; J trimming: 5 bases; junction bases outside the gene matches: 7. In germline, CDR1 is MNHEY, CDR2 SMNVEV (reference sequence). The TCR sequence derives from a woman younger than 35 in good health and CMV-seropositive. Sequenced: PBMCs. The chain uses TRBV27 and TRBJ1-6, with 7 bases fitting TRBD1. CDR3 DNA sequence: TGTGCCAGCAGGCCGGGGACAGTGGATAATTCACCCCTCCACTTT. Amino acid sequence: CASRPGTVDNSPLHF.